This T cell receptor (beta chain) appears in the sequencing data of a study of Ad26.COV2.S vaccination and SARS-CoV-2 variants. Regarding treatment: some 20 received Ad26.COV2.S at low or high dose, single or two shots; 5 received placebo; per-sample allocation not given. On day 63 after the first injection, vaccine and placebo recipients gave samples. This table comes from immunoSEQ multiplex PCR, and its TCRdb copy is limited to in-frame clones, with some not included. The data contain some 290,000 clones, 85% of them singletons. This CDR3 comprises 12 residues. Germline CDR1 is SGHRS and CDR2 is YFSETQ. V lost 3 bases to trimming and J lost 7 bases; unmatched junction nucleotides: 3.

The source was peripheral blood, collected in a trial of Ad26.COV2.S vaccine versus placebo. The source of this sequence is a person aged 18-60 years who received the Ad26.COV2.S COVID-19 vaccine or a placebo. This chain uses TRBV5-1 with TRBJ1-2; 7 bases agree with TRBD1. This chain's CDR3 is CASSSDRVGYTF. DNA for the CDR3: TGCGCCAGCAGCTCCGACAGGGTTGGCTACACCTTC. The complete variable domain, with remaining parts taken from reference TRBV5-1 and TRBJ1-2, reads KAGVTQTPRYLIKTRGQQVTLSCSPISGHRSVSWYQQTPGQGLQFLFEYFSETQRNKGNFPGRFSGRQFSNSRSEMNVSTLELGDSALYLCASSSDRVGYTFGSGTRLTVV.